This TCR beta chain was recorded in a study of shared clonotypes between healthy human individuals. Study summary: CD8 memory received one plate per donor, CD8 naive two, CD4 memory three and CD4 naive three. Findings of the study overall: Rarefaction indicated that sorted-subset sequencing remained incomplete although depth was large.

The method was immunoSEQ multiplex PCR; TCRdb's version includes in-frame clones alone and lacks a portion of them. The table shows hundreds of thousands of clones, with less than 80% occurring only once. As for this clone: What it binds is not known.

The specimen sequenced was memory CD4+ T cells sorted from blood. Noted subset: CD45RA-negative fraction. This receptor was identified in a woman in her thirties in good health.

The CDR3 loop reads CASSFRDRVMGYTF. The CDR3 DNA reads TGTGCCAGCAGTTTCCGCGACAGGGTGATGGGCTACACCTTC. The J gene is TRBJ1-2, the V gene TRBV28; 7 positions agree with TRBD1. CDR1 is MDHEN, CDR2 SYDVKM, per germline. The CDR3 has 14 residues. V lost 3 bases and J lost 8; bases outside the gene matches: 9.